Given below is one T cell receptor beta chain in context. Its antigen is as yet unknown. Ahead of sequencing, the ViraFEST assay grew antigen-specific CD4+ T cells using viral peptide pools. Investigators separated out CD4+ T cells once approximately 9 days of culture had passed. None of the vaccinated had previously contracted SARS-CoV-2, and their nucleocapsid antibodies tested negative. In culture with about 10 IU/ml IL-2 and roughly 10 ug/ml peptides, PBMC were grown at a few million per well. IL-2 medium took the place of half the medium on both days 3 and 7. The record originates from a study of vaccination effects on CD4 cells after COVID-19. As for the study in general: The vaccine given was either BNT162b2 or mRNA-1273, in two doses.

General study results and limits: Infection-derived and vaccine-derived clones contracted markedly late after vaccination.

V lost 5 bases, J lost 5 bases, and 8 bases stayed unmatched. Germline V lookup: CDR1 LNHDA, CDR2 SQIVND (reference sequence). This CDR3 has 14 amino acids. The data were produced by immunoSEQ multiplex PCR, yet TCRdb's version contains in-frame clones alone and is incomplete. The sample holds fewer than 55,000 clones, roughly three quarters seen once. This sequence joins TRBV19 and TRBJ2-5, with 7 bases identical to TRBD1. The sequences come from CD4+ T cells from PBMCs cultured with HCoV-OC43 spike peptides, collected before COVID-19 vaccination. Subset specified: HCoV-OC43 spike overlapping peptide pool stimulation. The source of this sequence is a human donor who received a COVID-19 vaccine. The CDR3 DNA reads as TGTGCCAGTAGTGGGACAGTATTAGTGGAGACCCAGTACTTC. This gives the protein CASSGTVLVETQYF.